This T cell receptor (beta chain) stems from a study of T cells after yellow fever vaccination. A universal primer site and UMIs were added as TCR cDNA was made by 5'RACE template switching. TCRdb called the 5' RACE reads again in MiXCR, with one record for every CDR3 protein. The sample records 320,000 or so distinct CDR3 sequences, 7% to 9% being singletons. CDR3 length: 15 residues. V shed 6 bases and J 7 bases; nucleotides not matched to a gene: 9. Germline V gene data show CDR1 as MNHEY and CDR2 as SVGEGT. This clonotype has more than one count but fewer than ten. The material sequenced was PBMCs, taken about 49 days after the first yellow fever vaccination. The chain joins TRBV6-2 or TRBV6-3 to TRBJ1-2, with 12 bases fitting TRBD1. The sequence derives from a man aged 18 to 30 who received the YFV17D yellow fever vaccine. CDR3 sequence (DNA): TGTGCCAGCAGGCTCCCGGGACAGGGGGCGCGTGGCTACACCTTC. This codes for CASRLPGQGARGYTF.